This paragraph reports one T cell receptor beta chain. Its specificity is unknown. The sample is drawn from a study of early T cells in non-severe SARS-CoV-2 infection. The TCR library protocol was used to attach unique molecular identifiers. These identifiers were attached to individual cDNA molecules. TCRdb used MiXCR to reprocess the 5' RACE reads, holding one entry per CDR3 protein. The data hold tens of thousands of distinct CDR3 sequences, with around 15% observed a single time. The study, taken as a whole, reports: The matching step, a VDJdb search, favored anti-spike CD8 responses and missed private and CD4 specificities.

With 3 bases removed from V and 7 bases from J, the gap between germline ends came to 16 bases. This CDR3 comprises 15 residues. Germline CDR1 and CDR2: SGHTA and FQGNSA. The V call is TRBV7-2, the J call TRBJ2-1; the D is unclear. The sequence came from an adult who was a healthcare worker with PCR-confirmed SARS-CoV-2 infection or an uninfected control (not recorded which). Sequenced material: whole blood. The chain's CDR3 is CASSFWANERNEQFF. The CDR3 DNA sequence: TGTGCCAGCAGCTTTTGGGCCAACGAAAGGAATGAGCAGTTCTTC.